This TCR beta chain emerged from a study of T cells expressing NK-cell markers. The CDR3 spans 12 residues. Germline-derived CDR1 and CDR2 are MNHEY and SVGEGT. The authors made TCR beta cDNA libraries by 5'RACE template switching. This switching added a universal primer site and UMIs. TCRdb reprocessed the 5' RACE reads and reports one entry per CDR3 protein, with no DNA. This sample carries roughly 170,000 distinct CDR3 sequences, with less than 20% going to the ten biggest clones. The sample was blood T cells: a sorted CD56 or NKG2C T cell subset, CD4+ or CD8+ T cells, or bulk PBMC T cells (not recorded which). The chain combines TRBV6-2 or TRBV6-3 with TRBJ1-1; TCRdb returns TRBD1, unconfirmable since there is no DNA. This receptor was identified in a woman aged 18 to 75 in good health. This CDR3 is CASRGQGRKAFF.